This T cell receptor (beta chain) was recorded in a study of early T cells in non-severe SARS-CoV-2 infection. Study overall: Sequencing targeted bulk RNA from unsorted whole blood, leaving chains unpaired.

Unique molecular identifiers tagged individual cDNA molecules. In TCRdb, the 5' RACE reads were re-called with MiXCR into one record per CDR3 protein. The sample lists around 53,000 distinct CDR3 sequences, approximately 9.8% occurring once. Whole-study findings and limits: Anti-spike CD8 responses were favored by VDJdb matching, which missed private and CD4 specificities.

This clonotype was seen ten or more times. Antigen unknown. From germline, CDR1 is SGHRS and CDR2 YFSETQ. This CDR3 is 18 amino acids long. Losses at the gene ends were 1 base for V and 6 bases for J; bases not matched to a gene: 13. The chain has TRBV5-1 and TRBJ2-1; 10 bases align to TRBD2. Material: whole blood. This clonotype was sampled from an adult who was a healthcare worker with PCR-confirmed SARS-CoV-2 infection or an uninfected control (not recorded which). In DNA form, the CDR3 reads TGCGCCAGCAGCTTGTTTCTCCAGCGGGAGGGAAGCCGCAATGAGCAGTTCTTC. Translated, it gives CASSLFLQREGSRNEQFF.